This TCR beta chain was obtained from a study of beta chain features in type 1 diabetes. General observations from the study: Whether HLA type affects TCRB rearrangement stayed undetermined in the present work. Highly expressing activated T cells could be over-counted with a cDNA template.

Reverse transcription of all isolated RNA meant that expressed TCRB transcripts were sequenced. Repertoires were generated with immunoSEQ multiplex PCR, while TCRdb's copy carries only in-frame clones and drops some. The sample carries 130,000 to 150,000 clones, roughly 7.2% recorded once. In the case of this clone: Its antigen is undetermined.

V gave up 3 bases and J gave up 5 bases, with 10 bases separating them. Germline V CDR1 and CDR2: SQVTM, ANQGSEA. The CDR3 consists of 13 residues. Input material: central memory CD4+ T cells from blood. The clonotype was recovered from a woman aged 25 to 39 in good health. The chain uses TRBV29-1 and TRBJ2-2, with D possibly matching TRBD2 (6 bases). This CDR3 is CSVERDETGELFF. The CDR3 DNA sequence: TGCAGCGTTGAGCGGGACGAAACCGGGGAGCTGTTTTTT.